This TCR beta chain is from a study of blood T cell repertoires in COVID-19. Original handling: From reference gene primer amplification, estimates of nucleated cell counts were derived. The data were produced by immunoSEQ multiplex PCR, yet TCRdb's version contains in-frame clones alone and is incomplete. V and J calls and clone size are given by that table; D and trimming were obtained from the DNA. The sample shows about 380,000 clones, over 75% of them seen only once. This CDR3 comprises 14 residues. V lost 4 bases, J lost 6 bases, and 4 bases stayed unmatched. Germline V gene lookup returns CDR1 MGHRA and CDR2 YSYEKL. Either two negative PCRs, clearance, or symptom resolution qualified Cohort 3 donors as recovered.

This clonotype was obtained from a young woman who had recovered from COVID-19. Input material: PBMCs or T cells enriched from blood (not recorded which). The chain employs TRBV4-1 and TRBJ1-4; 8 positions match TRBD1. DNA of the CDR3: TGCGCCAGCAGCCCGACAGGGGAGGATGAAAAACTGTTTTTT. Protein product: CASSPTGEDEKLFF.